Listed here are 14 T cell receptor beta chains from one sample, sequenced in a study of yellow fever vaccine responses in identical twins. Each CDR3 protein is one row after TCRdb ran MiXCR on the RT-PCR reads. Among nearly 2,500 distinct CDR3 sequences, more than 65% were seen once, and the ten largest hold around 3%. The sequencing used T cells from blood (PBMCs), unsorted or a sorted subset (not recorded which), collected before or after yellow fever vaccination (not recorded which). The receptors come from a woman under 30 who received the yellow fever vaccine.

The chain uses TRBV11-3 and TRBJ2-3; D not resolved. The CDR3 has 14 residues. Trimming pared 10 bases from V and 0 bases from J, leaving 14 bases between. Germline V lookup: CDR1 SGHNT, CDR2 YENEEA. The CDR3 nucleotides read TGTGCCACCCTCCGTCTCGGGAGCACAGATACGCAGTATTTT. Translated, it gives CATLRLGSTDTQYF.

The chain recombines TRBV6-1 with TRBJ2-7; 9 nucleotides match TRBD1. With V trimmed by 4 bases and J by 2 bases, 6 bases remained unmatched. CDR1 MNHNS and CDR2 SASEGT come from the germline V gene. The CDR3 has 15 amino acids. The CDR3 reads CASSAPGQGTYEQYF. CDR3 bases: TGTGCCAGCAGTGCTCCGGGACAGGGCACCTACGAGCAGTACTTC.

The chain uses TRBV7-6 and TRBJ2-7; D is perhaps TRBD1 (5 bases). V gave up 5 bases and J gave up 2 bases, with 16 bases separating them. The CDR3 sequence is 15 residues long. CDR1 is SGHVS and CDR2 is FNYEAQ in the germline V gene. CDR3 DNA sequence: TGTGCCAGCAGCAAGGCGCATCAGGGTCCCTACGAGCAGTACTTC. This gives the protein CASSKAHQGPYEQYF.

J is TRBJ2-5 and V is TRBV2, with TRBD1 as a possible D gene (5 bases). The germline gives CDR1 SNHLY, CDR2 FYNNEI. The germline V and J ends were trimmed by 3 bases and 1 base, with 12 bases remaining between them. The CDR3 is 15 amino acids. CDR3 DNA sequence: TGTGCCAGCAGTGAGTTGGGGCTAACCCAAGAGACCCAGTACTTC. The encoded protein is CASSELGLTQETQYF.

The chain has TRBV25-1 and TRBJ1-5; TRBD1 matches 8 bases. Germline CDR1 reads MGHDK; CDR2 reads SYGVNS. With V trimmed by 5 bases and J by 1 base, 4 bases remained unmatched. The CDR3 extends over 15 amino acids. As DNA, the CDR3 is TGTGCCAGCAGTTCTTGGACAGGGAGCAATCAGCCCCAGCATTTT. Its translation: CASSSWTGSNQPQHF.

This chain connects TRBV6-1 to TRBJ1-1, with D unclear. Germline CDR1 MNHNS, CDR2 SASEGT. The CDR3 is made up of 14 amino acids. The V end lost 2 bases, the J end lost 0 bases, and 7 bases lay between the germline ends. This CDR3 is CASSENGLNTEAFF. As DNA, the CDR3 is TGTGCCAGCAGTGAAAATGGATTGAACACTGAAGCTTTCTTT.

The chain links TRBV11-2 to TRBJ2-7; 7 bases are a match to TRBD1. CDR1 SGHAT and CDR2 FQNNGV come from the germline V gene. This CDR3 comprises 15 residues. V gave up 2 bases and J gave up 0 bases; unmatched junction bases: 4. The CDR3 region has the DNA TGTGCCAGCAGCTTATTGGACAGGAGCTCCTACGAGCAGTACTTC. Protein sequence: CASSLLDRSSYEQYF.

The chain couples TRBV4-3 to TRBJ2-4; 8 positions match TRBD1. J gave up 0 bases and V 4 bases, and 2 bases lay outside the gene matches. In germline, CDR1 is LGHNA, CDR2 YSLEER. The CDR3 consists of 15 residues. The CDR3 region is CASSLTGGAKNIQYF. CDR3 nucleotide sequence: TGCGCCAGCAGCCTCACAGGGGGAGCCAAAAACATTCAGTACTTC.

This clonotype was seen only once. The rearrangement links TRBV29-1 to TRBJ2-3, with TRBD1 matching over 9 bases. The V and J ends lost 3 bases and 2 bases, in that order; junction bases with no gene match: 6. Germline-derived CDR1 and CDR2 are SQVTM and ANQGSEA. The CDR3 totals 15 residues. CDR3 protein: CSVEDRGLVTDTQYF. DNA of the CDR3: TGCAGCGTTGAGGACAGGGGCCTCGTCACAGATACGCAGTATTTT.

CDR3 bases: TGTGCCAGCAGTTACTCGGGGGGGCTCGGGGGAGGTGAAGCTTTCTTT. Its protein is CASSYSGGLGGGEAFF. The rearrangement joins TRBV6-5 to TRBJ1-1, with a weak D call TRBD1 (6 bases). The germline V and J ends were trimmed by 0 bases and 7 bases, with 18 bases remaining between them. CDR1 and CDR2 (germline): MNHEY, SVGAGI. The CDR3 extends over 16 amino acids.

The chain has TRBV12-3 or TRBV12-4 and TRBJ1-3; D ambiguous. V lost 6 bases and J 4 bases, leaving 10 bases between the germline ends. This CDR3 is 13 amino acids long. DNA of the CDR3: TGTGCCAGCAGCCTCGGACCGGGAAACACCATATATTTT. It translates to CASSLGPGNTIYF.

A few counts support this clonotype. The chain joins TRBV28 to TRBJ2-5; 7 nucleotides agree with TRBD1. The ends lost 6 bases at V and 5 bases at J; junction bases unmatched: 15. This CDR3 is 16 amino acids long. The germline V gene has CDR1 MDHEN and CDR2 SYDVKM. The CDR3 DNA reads TGTGCCAGCAGGACCCAACAGGGGCACGTGGCGGAGACCCAGTACTTC. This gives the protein CASRTQQGHVAETQYF.

The CDR3 DNA reads TGTGCCAGCAGTTTATACAGACTAGCGGGCACTAACTCCTACGAGCAGTACTTC. Translation gives CASSLYRLAGTNSYEQYF. The V and J genes are TRBV27 and TRBJ2-7, with TRBD2 identical over 10 bases. V shed 1 base, J shed 0 bases, and the junction held 9 bases outside the gene matches. The CDR3 has 18 residues. Germline loops: CDR1 MNHEY, CDR2 SMNVEV (reference sequence).

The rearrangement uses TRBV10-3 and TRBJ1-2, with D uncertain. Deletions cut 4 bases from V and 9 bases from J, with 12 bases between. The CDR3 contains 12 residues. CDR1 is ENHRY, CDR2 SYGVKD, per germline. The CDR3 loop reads CAISAKGLSYTF. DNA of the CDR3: TGTGCCATCAGTGCAAAGGGTTTGAGCTACACCTTC.